This T cell receptor (beta chain) was profiled in a study of blood T cell repertoires in COVID-19. Study context: The United States, Italy and Spain supplied acute and convalescent COVID-19 samples.

Ages ranged from about 18 to 89 years, with residence in 20 to 30 US areas. Cohort placement rested on clinical history that participants reported themselves. Profiling relied on immunoSEQ multiplex PCR, and the TCRdb table lists in-frame clones only, not all of them. The table lists about 200,000 clones, roughly 83% of them singletons. The sequenced material came from PBMCs or T cells enriched from blood (not recorded which). This clonotype was sampled from a man in his forties with acute COVID-19.

The CDR3 region is CASSLGLVNEQFF. The CDR3 coding sequence is TGCGCCAGCAGCTTGGGACTAGTCAATGAGCAGTTCTTC. The rearrangement joins TRBV5-1 to TRBJ2-1; a weak D match, TRBD2 (6 bases). In germline, CDR1 is SGHRS, CDR2 YFSETQ. Trimming pared 0 bases from V and 6 bases from J, leaving 7 bases between. The CDR3 length is 13 residues.